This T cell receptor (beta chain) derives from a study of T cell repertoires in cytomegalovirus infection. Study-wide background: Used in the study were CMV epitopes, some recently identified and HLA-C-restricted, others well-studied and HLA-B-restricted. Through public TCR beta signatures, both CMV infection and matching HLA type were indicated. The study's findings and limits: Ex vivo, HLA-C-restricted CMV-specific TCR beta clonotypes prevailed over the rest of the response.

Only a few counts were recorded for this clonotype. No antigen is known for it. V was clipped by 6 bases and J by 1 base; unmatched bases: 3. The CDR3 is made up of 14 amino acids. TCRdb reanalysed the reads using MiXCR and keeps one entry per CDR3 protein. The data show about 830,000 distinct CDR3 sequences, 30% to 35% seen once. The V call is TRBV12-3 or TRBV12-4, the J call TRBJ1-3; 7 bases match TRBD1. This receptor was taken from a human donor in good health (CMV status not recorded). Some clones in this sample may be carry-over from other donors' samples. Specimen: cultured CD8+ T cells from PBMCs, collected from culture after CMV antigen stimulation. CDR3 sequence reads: CASRVQGSGNTIYF. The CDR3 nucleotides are TGTGCCAGCAGGGTACAGGGGTCTGGAAACACCATATATTTT.